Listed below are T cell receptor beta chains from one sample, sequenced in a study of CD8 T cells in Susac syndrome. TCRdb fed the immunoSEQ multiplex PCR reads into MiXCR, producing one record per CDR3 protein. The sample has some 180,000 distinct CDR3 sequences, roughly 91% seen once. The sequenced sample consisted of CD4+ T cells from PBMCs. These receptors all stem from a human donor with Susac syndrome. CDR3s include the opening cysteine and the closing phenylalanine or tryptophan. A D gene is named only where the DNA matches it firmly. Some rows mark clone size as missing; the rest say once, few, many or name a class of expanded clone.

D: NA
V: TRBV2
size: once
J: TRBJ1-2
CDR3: CASSLRQGTNYGYTF
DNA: TGTGCCAGCAGTCTTAGGCAGGGGACTAACTATGGCTACACCTTC

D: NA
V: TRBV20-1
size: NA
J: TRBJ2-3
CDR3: CSARAAASTDTQYF
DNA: TGCAGTGCTAGAGCAGCGGCTAGCACAGATACGCAGTATTTT

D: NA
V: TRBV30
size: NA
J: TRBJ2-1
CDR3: CAWTSQGGGNEQFF
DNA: TGTGCCTGGACATCGCAGGGCGGTGGCAATGAGCAGTTCTTC

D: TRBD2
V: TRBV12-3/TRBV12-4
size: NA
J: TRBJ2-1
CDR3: CASRRRLADYNEQFF
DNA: TGTGCCAGCAGGCGGAGACTAGCGGACTACAATGAGCAGTTCTTC

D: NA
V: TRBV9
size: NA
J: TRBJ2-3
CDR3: CASSVASPDTQYF
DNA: TGTGCCAGCAGCGTAGCTTCGCCAGATACGCAGTATTTT

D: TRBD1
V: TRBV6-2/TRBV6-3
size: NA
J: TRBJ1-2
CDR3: CASRKGQGIDGYTF
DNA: TGTGCCAGCAGGAAGGGACAGGGAATTGATGGCTACACCTTC

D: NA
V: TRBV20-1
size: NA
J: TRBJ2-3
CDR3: CSARGSPTDTQYF
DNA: TGCAGTGCTAGAGGCTCCCCCACAGATACGCAGTATTTT

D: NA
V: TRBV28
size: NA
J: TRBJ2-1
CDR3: CASGLGGINEQFF
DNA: TGTGCCAGCGGACTGGGTGGGATCAATGAGCAGTTCTTC

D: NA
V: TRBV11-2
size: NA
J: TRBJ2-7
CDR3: CASSFTHEQYF
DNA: TGTGCCAGCAGCTTTACACACGAGCAGTACTTC

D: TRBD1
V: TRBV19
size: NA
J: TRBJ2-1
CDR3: CASSPGQGGRNEQFF
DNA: TGTGCCAGTAGCCCGGGACAGGGGGGACGCAATGAGCAGTTCTTC

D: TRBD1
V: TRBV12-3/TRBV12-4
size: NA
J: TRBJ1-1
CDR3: CASSFNRDRDLAFF
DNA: TGTGCCAGCAGTTTTAACCGGGACAGGGACCTCGCTTTCTTT

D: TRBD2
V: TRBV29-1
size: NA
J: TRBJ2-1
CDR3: CSAGSGRANEQFF
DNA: TGCAGCGCCGGTAGCGGGAGGGCCAATGAGCAGTTCTTC

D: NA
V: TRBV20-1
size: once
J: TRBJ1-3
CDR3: CSATGGVRNTIYF
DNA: TGCAGTGCTACGGGGGGAGTCCGAAACACCATATATTTT

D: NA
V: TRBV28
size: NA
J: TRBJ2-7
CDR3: CASSKAGIPYEQYF
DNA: TGTGCCAGCAGTAAAGCCGGGATTCCCTACGAGCAGTACTTC

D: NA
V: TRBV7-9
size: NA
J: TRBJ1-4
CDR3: CASSVGQGNEKLFF
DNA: TGTGCCAGCAGCGTCGGTCAGGGGAATGAAAAACTGTTTTTT

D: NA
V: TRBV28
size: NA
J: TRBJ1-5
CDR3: CASSLGGNSNQPQHF
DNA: TGTGCCAGCAGTTTAGGGGGAAACAGCAATCAGCCCCAGCATTTT

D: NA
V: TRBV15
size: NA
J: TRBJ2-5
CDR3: CATSRPRTTFQETQYF
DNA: TGTGCCACCAGCAGGCCTCGTACTACATTCCAAGAGACCCAGTACTTC

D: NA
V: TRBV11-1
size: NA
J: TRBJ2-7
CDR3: CASSSRAPPGGEQYF
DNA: TGTGCCAGCAGCTCCCGGGCTCCCCCAGGTGGGGAGCAGTACTTC

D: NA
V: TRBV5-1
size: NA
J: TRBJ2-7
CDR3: CASSSFPSGSRSYEQYF
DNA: TGCGCCAGCAGCAGTTTCCCGAGCGGGTCCCGCTCCTACGAGCAGTACTTC

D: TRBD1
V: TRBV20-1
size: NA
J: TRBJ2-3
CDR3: CSAPTGGDFTDTQYF
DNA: TGCAGTGCGCCAACAGGGGGCGATTTCACAGATACGCAGTATTTT

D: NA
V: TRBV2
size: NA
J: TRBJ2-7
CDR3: CASREQGSQYF
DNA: TGTGCCAGCAGAGAGCAGGGTTCTCAGTACTTC

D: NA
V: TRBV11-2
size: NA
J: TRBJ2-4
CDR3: CASSLVAGAKNIQYF
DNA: TGTGCCAGCAGCTTAGTGGCGGGGGCCAAAAACATTCAGTACTTC

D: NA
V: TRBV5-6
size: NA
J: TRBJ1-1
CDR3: CASSLVSSGGGAFF
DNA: TGTGCCAGCAGCTTGGTAAGTTCGGGAGGAGGAGCTTTCTTT

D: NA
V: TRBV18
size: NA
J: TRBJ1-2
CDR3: CASSPKISQGRSFYGYTF
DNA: TGTGCCAGCTCACCCAAAATAAGCCAGGGGAGATCGTTTTATGGCTACACCTTC

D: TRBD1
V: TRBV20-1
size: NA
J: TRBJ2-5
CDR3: CSAPTGSGETQYF
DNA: TGCAGTGCTCCGACAGGGAGTGGGGAGACCCAGTACTTC

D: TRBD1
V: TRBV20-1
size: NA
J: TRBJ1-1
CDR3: CSARDGTVNTEAFF
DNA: TGCAGTGCTAGAGATGGGACAGTGAACACTGAAGCTTTCTTT

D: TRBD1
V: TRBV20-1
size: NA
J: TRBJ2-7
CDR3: CSARLGQGLYEQYF
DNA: TGCAGTGCTAGATTGGGACAGGGGTTGTACGAGCAGTACTTC